This note documents a single TCR beta chain sequence. The data belong to a study of patients and donors after allogeneic stem cell transplantation. The CDR3 contains 14 residues. Germline CDR1 and CDR2: GTSNPN and SVGIG (reference sequence). The V gene lost 2 bases and the J gene lost 7 bases, with 17 bases spanning the gap. TCRdb re-analysed the RT-PCR reads in MiXCR, keeping a single row per CDR3 protein. The sample yields around 200,000 distinct CDR3 sequences, 38% seen once. The V and J genes are TRBV30 and TRBJ1-1; D is unclear. The sample consisted of blood, either unsorted or a sorted T cell fraction (not recorded which). The source of this sequence is a human donor who was either an allogeneic HSCT recipient or a stem cell or donor lymphocyte infusion donor (not recorded which). It is not recorded whose cells these are; they may come from a transplant donor. The DNA for the CDR3 is TGTGCCTGGAGTCCCGGGCCCCCGAATGATGAAGCTTTCTTT. Amino acids: CAWSPGPPNDEAFF.